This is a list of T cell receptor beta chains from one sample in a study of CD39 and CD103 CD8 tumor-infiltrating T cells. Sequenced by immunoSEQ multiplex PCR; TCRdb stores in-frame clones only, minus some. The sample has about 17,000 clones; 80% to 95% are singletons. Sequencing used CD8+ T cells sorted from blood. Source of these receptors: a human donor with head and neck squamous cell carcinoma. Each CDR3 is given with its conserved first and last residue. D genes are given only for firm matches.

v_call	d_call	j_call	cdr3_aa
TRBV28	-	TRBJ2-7	CASSSHLEAYEQYF
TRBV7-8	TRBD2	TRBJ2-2	CASSLATGLAGNTGELFF
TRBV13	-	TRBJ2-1	CASSGGTPDIITSSYNEQFF
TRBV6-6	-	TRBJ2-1	CASSPGWYNEQFF
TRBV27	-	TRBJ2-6	CASSFVGASGANVLTF
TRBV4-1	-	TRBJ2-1	CASSPPGYNEQFF
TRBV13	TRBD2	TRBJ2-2	CASSLGLAGDTGELFF
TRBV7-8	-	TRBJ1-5	CASSRGRASNQPQHF
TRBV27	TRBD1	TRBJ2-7	CASSLQGGLSYEQYF
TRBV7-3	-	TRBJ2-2	CASSLGHSNTGELFF
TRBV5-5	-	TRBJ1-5	CASSWSGVGQPQHF
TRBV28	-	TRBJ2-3	CASSLEATATDTQYF
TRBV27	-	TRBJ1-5	CASSQGRNQPQHF
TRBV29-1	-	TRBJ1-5	CSVAHHQPQHF
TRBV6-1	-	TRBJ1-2	CASSDGYYGYTF
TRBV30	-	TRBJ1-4	CAWSSSVGKLFF
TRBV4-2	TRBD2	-	CASSQDGGLTYEQYF
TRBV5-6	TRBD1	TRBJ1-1	CASSYGTGGLNTEAFF
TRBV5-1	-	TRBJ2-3	CASSNTDTQYF
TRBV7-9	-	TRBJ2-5	CASSFPQYQETQYF
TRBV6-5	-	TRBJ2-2	CASSYYGELFF
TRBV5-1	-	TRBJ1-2	CASSLVGQRTNYGYTF
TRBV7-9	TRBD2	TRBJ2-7	CASSARLATYEQYF
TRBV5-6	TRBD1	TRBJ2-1	CASSSLDRGLYEQFF
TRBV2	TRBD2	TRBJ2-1	CASSGRGGYNEQFF
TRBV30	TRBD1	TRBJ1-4	CAWIDSTGENEKLFF
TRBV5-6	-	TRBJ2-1	CASSWYTYNEQFF
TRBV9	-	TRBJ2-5	CASSVGDWETQYF
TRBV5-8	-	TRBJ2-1	CASSFASGDEQFF
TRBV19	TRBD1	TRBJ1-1	CASDMGQRNTEAFF
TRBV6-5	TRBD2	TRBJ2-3	CASSSYSGGSADTQYF
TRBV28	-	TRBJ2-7	CASTEGLPRSDEQYF
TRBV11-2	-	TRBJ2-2	CASSSNTGELFF
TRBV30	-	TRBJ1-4	CAWSIPTTGAGEKLFF
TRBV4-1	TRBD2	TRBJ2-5	CASSQDGLVAFQETQYF
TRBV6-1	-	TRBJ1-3	CEAPVKPHSGNTIYF
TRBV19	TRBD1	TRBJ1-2	CASSILGGDRGDGYTF
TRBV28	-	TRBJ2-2	CASTLTRVANTGELFF
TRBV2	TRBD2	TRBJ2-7	CASVGNLGTSGNSYEQYF
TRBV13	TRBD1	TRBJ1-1	CASSSIQGNEGTEAFF
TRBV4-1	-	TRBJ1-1	CASSLGTSEAFF
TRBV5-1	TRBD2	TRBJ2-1	CASSLDGRGINEQFF
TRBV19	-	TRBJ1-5	CASSIVGLDDQPQHF
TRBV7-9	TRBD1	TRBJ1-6	CASSLDRGRNSPLHF
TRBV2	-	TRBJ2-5	CASRLEGGAETQYF
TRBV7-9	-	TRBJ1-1	CASSPGEDRMNTEAFF
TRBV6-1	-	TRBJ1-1	CASSGDYRAAEAFF
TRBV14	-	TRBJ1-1	CASSHLMNTEAFF
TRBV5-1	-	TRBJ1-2	CASSLGGHYGYTF
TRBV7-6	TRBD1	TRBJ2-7	CASSSRGRYYEQYF
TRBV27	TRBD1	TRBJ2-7	CASSPTGGVGYF
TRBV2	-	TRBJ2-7	CAREKVHLDSQYSYEQYF
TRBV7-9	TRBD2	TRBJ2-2	CASSHSGDTGELFF
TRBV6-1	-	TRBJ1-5	CASSEGIEGNQPQHF